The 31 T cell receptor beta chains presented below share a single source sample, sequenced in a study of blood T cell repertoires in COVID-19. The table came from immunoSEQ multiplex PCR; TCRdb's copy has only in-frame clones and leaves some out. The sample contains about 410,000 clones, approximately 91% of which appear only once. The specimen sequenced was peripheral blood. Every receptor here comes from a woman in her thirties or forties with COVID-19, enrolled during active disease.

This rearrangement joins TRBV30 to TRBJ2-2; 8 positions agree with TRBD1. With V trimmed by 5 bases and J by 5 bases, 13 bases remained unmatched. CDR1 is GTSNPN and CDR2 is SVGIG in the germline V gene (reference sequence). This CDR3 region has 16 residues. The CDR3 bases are TGTGCCTGGGCGTTGGACAGGGTGGAATGGACCGGGGAGCTGTTTTTT. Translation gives CAWALDRVEWTGELFF.

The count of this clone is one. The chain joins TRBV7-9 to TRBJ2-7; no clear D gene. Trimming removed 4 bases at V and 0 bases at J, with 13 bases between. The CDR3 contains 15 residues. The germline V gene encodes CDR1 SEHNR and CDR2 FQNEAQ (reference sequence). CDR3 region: CASSSMRESSYEQYF. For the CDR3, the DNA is TGTGCCAGCAGCTCAATGCGAGAAAGCTCCTACGAGCAGTACTTC.

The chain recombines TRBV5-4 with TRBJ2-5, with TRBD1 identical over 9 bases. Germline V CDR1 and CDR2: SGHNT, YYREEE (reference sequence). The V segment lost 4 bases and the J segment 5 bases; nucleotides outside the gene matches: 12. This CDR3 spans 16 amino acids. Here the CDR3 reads CASSTPGQGGGETQYF. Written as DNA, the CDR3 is TGTGCCAGCAGCACTCCGGGACAGGGAGGAGGGGAGACCCAGTACTTC.

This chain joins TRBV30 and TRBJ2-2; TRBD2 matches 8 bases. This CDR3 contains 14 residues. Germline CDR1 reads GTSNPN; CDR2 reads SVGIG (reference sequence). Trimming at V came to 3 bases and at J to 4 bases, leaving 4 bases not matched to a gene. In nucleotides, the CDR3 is TGTGCCTGGAGAGTTAGCGGGACCACCGGGGAGCTGTTTTTT. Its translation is CAWRVSGTTGELFF.

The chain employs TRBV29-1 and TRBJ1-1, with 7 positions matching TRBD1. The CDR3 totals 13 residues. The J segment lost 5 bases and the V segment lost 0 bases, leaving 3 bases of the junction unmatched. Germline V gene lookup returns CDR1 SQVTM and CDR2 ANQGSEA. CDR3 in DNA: TGCAGCGTTGAAGATGCAGGGGGAACTGAAGCTTTCTTT. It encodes CSVEDAGGTEAFF.

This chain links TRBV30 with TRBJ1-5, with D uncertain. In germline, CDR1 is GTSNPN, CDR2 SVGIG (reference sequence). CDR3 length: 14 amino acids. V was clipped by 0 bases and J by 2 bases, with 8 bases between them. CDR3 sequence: CAWSVRWGNQPQHF. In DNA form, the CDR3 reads TGTGCCTGGAGTGTGAGGTGGGGCAATCAGCCCCAGCATTTT.

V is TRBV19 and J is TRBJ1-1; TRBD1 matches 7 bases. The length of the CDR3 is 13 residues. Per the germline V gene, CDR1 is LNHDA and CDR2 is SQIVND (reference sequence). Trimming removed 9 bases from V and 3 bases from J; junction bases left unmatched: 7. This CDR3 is CASRGQTYTEAFF. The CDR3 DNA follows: TGTGCCAGCAGGGGACAGACGTACACTGAAGCTTTCTTT.

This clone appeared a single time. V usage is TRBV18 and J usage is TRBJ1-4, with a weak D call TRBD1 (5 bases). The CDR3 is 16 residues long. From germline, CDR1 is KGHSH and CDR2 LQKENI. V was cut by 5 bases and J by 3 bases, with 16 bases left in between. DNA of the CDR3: TGTGCCAGCTCAATCAATAGGGGCGCGCCTAATGAAAAACTGTTTTTT. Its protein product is CASSINRGAPNEKLFF.

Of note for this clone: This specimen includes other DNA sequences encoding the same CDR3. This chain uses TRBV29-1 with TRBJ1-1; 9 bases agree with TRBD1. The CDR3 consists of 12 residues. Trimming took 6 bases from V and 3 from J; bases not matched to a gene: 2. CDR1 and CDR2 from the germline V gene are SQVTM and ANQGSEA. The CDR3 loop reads CSVRQGDTEAFF. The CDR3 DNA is TGCAGCGTCCGACAGGGGGACACTGAAGCTTTCTTT.

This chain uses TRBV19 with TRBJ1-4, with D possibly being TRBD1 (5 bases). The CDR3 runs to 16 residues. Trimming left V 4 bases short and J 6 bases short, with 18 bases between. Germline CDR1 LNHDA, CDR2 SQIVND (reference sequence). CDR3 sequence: CASSKVSLGQDEKLFF. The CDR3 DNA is TGTGCCAGTAGTAAAGTGAGTCTGGGGCAGGATGAAAAACTGTTTTTT.

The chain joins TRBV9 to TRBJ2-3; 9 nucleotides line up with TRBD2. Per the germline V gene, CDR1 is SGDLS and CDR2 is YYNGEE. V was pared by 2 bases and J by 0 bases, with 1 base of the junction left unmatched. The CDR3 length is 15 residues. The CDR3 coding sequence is TGTGCCAGCAGCGTCGCGGGGGGGAGCACAGATACGCAGTATTTT. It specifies CASSVAGGSTDTQYF.

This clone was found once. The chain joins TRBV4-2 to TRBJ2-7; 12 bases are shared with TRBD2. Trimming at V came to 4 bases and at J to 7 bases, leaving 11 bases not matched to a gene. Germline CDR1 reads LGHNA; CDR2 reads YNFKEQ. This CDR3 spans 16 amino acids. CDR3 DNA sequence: TGTGCCAGCAGCCCCTCACCGACTAGCGGGGGCGGTGAGCAGTACTTC. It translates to CASSPSPTSGGGEQYF.

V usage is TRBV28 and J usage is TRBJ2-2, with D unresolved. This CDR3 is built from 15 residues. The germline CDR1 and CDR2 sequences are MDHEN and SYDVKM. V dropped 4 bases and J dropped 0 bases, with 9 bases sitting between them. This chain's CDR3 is CASSSYYPNTGELFF. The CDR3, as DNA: TGTGCCAGCAGTTCCTACTACCCGAACACCGGGGAGCTGTTTTTT.

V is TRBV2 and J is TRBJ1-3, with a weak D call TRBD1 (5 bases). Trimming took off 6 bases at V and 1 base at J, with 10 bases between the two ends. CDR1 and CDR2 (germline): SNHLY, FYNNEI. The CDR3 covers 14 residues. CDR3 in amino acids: CASRGLLSGNTIYF. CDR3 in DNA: TGTGCCAGCAGGGGACTGTTATCTGGAAACACCATATATTTT.

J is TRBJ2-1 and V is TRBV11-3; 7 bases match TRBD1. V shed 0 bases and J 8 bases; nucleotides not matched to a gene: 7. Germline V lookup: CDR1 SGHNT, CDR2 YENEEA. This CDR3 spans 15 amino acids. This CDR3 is CASSLDGTELHEQFF. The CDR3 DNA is TGTGCCAGCAGCTTAGACGGGACAGAACTTCATGAGCAGTTCTTC.

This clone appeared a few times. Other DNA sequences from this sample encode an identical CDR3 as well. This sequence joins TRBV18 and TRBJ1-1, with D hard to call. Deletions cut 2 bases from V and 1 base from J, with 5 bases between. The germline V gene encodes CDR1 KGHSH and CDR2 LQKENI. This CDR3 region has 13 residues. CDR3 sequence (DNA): TGTGCCAGCTCACCAGCGGGGAACACTGAAGCTTTCTTT. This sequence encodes CASSPAGNTEAFF.

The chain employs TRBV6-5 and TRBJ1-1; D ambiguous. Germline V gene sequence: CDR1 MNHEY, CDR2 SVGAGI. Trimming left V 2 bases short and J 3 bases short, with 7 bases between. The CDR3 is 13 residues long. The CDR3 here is CASSYVEDTEAFF. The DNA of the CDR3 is TGTGCCAGCAGTTACGTCGAGGACACTGAAGCTTTCTTT.

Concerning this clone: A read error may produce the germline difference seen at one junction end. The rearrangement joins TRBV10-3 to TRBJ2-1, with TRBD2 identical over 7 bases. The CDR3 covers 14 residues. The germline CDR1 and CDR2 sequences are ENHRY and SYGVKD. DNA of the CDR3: TGTGCCATCAACGGCGGGAGCTCCGACAATGAGCAGTTCTTC. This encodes CAINGGSSDNEQFF.

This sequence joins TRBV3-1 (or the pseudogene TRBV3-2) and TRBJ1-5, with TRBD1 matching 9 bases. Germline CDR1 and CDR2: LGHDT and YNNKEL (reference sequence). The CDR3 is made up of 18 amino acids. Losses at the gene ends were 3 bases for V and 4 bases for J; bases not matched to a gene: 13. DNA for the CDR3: TGTGCCAGCAGCCATCCCGGGGCCACAGGGGGCCCGAATCAGCCCCAGCATTTT. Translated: CASSHPGATGGPNQPQHF.

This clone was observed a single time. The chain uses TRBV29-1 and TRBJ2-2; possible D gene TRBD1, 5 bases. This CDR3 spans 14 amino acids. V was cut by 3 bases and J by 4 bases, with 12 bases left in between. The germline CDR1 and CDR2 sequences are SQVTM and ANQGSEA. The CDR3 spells CSVDEGAPTGELFF. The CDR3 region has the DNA TGCAGCGTTGACGAAGGGGCGCCCACCGGGGAGCTGTTTTTT.

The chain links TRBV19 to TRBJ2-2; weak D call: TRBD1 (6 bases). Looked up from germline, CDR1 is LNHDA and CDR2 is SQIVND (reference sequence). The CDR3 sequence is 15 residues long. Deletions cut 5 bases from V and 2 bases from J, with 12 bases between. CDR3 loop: CASSQGPINTGELFF. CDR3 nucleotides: TGTGCCAGTAGTCAGGGGCCTATTAACACCGGGGAGCTGTTTTTT.

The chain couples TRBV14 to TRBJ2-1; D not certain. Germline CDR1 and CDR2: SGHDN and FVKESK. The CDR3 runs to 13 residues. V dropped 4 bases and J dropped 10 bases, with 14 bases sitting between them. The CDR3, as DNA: TGTGCCAGCAGCCGCCAAACCGGTCGGGAGCAGTTCTTC. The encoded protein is CASSRQTGREQFF.

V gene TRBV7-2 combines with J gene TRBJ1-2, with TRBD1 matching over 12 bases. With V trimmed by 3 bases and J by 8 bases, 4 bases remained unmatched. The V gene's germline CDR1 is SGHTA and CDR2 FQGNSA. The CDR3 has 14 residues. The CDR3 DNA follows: TGTGCCAGCAGCTTGGGACAGGGGGCCGGAGGCTACACCTTC. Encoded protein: CASSLGQGAGGYTF. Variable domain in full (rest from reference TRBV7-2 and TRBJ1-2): GAGVSQSPSNKVTEKGKDVELRCDPISGHTALYWYRQSLGQGLEFLIYFQGNSAPDKSGLPSDRFSAERTGGSVSTLTIQRTQQEDSAVYLCASSLGQGAGGYTFGSGTRLTVV.

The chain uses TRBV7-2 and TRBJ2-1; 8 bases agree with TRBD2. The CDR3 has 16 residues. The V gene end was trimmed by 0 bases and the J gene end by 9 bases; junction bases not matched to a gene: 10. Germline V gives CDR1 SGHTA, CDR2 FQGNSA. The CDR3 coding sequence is TGTGCCAGCAGCTTAGCTACCGGGAGGGGCGCGGGTGAGCAGTTCTTC. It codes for CASSLATGRGAGEQFF. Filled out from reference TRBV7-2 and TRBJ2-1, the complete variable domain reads GAGVSQSPSNKVTEKGKDVELRCDPISGHTALYWYRQSLGQGLEFLIYFQGNSAPDKSGLPSDRFSAERTGGSVSTLTIQRTQQEDSAVYLCASSLATGRGAGEQFFGPGTRLTVL.

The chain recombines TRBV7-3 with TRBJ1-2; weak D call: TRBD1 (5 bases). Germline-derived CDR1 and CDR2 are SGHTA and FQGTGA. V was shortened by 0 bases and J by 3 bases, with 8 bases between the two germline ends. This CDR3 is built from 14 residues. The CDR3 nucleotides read TGTGCCAGCAGCTTAACGGGCAGGGACTATGGCTACACCTTC. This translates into CASSLTGRDYGYTF. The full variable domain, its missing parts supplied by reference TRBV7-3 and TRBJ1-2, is GAGVSQTPSNKVTEKGKYVELRCDPISGHTALYWYRQSLGQGPEFLIYFQGTGAADDSGLPNDRFFAVRPEGSVSTLKIQRTERGDSAVYLCASSLTGRDYGYTFGSGTRLTVV.

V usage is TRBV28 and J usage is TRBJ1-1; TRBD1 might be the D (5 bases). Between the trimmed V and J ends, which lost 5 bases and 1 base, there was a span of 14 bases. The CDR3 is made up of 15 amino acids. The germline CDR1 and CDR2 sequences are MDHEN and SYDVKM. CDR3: CASSPSGGWNTEAFF. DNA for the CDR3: TGTGCCAGCAGTCCATCCGGGGGGTGGAACACTGAAGCTTTCTTT. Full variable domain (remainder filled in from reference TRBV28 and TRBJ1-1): DVKVTQSSRYLVKRTGEKVFLECVQDMDHENMFWYRQDPGLGLRLIYFSYDVKMKEKGDIPEGYSVSREKKERFSLILESASTNQTSMYLCASSPSGGWNTEAFFGQGTRLTVV.

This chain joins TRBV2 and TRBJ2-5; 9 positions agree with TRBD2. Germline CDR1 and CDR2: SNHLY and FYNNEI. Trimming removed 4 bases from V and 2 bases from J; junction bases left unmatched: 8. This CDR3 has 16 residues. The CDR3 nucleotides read TGTGCCAGCAGTGTCATCCCGCGGGGGGGACAAGAGACCCAGTACTTC. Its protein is CASSVIPRGGQETQYF.

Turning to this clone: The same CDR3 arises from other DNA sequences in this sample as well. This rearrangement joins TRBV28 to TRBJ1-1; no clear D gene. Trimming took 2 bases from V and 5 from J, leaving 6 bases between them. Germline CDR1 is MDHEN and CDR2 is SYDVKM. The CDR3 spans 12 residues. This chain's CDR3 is CASSLRETEAFF. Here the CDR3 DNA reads TGTGCCAGCAGTTTACGGGAGACTGAAGCTTTCTTT.

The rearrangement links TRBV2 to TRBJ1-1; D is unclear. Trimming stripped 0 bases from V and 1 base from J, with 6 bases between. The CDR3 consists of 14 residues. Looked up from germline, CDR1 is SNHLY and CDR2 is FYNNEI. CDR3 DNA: TGTGCCAGCAGTGAAGCCTTGAGGAACACTGAAGCTTTCTTT. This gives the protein CASSEALRNTEAFF.

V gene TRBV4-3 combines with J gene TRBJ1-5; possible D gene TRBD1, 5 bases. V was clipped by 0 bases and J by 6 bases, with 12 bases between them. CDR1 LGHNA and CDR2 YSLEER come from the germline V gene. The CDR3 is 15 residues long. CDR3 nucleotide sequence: TGCGCCAGCAGCCAAGAGGGCAGGGAAGGTCAGCCCCAGCATTTT. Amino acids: CASSQEGREGQPQHF.

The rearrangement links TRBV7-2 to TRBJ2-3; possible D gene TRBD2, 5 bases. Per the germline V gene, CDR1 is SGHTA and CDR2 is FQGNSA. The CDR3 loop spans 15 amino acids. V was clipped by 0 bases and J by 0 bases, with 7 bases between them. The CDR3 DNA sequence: TGTGCCAGCAGCTTAGCGCGGACTAGCACAGATACGCAGTATTTT. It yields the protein CASSLARTSTDTQYF.